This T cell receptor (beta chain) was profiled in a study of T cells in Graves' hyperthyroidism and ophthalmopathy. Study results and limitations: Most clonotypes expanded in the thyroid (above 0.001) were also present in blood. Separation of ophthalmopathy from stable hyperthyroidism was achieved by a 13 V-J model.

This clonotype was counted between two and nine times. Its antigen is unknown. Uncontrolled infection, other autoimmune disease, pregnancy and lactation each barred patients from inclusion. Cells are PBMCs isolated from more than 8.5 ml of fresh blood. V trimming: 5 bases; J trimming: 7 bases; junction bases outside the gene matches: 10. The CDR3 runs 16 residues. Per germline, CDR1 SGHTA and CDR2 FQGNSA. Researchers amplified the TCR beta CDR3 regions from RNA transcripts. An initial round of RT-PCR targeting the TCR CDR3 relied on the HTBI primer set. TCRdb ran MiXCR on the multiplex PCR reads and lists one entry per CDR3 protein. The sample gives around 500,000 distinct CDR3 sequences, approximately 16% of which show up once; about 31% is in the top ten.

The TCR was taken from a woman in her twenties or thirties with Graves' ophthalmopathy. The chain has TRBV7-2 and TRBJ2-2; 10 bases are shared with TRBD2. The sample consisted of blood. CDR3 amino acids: CASSRSLAGVFGELFF. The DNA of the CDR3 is TGTGCCAGCAGCCGCTCCCTAGCGGGAGTATTCGGGGAGCTGTTTTTT.